This entry concerns a single T cell receptor (beta chain). No antigen is known for it. Trimming took 2 bases from V and 2 from J, leaving 5 bases between them. This CDR3 comprises 13 residues. Germline V gene lookup returns CDR1 PRHDT and CDR2 FYEKMQ (reference sequence). The sample originates from a study of T cell responses to AZD1222 COVID-19 vaccine. Study findings and constraints: Compared with day 0, the breadth and depth of the Spike-specific TCR repertoire rose significantly after two doses of AZD1222. The study reported that nearly half of spike-specific TCRs target unmutated variant regions. Donors skewed white British and female; clonal diversity was possibly underestimated. Vaccine-associated CD4 TCRs spanned spike, dominant at 160-218 and 743-854.

Sequencing was performed with immunoSEQ multiplex PCR; in TCRdb, only in-frame clones are kept and a portion is missing. Counted here are some 120,000 clones, 88% occurring once; the ten biggest clones make up 18%. The material was peripheral blood, obtained on day 0 of MenACWY control vaccination. The TCR sequence derives from an adult in good health. The rearrangement links TRBV13 to TRBJ2-3; D uncertain. CDR3 loop: CASSLLVTDTQYF. CDR3 nucleotides: TGTGCCAGCAGCTTATTAGTCACAGATACGCAGTATTTT.